Listed below are T cell receptor beta chains from one sample, sequenced in a study of T-cell memory formation after mild COVID-19. TCRdb reanalysed the 5' RACE reads using MiXCR and keeps one entry per CDR3 protein. The table includes under 50,000 distinct CDR3 sequences, less than 9.5% detected once. The sample was PBMCs or a T cell subset sorted from them (not recorded which). The receptor source for this set is an adult woman who had mild COVID-19 (a few samples of this study predate the infection). Cell type and time point are not known. The CDR3 runs from the conserved cysteine through the conserved F or W. Each record gives: J gene, V gene, CDR3 protein.

>TRBJ2-7|TRBV15
CATSQESGSSYEQYF
>TRBJ2-1|TRBV5-1
CASSLGLSGNNEQFF
>TRBJ1-2|TRBV29-1
CSAEGTGRGYTF
>TRBJ1-1|TRBV6-1
CASSEVVRTAAFF
>TRBJ2-3|TRBV20-1
CSANSRRRGNTDTQYF
>TRBJ2-7|TRBV5-1
CASSLSAGTYEQYF
>-|TRBV5-1
CASSSGQGEDEQYF
>TRBJ2-7|TRBV12-5
CASGLVRRGLNPIIYEQYF
>TRBJ1-2|TRBV7-3
CASSRRPLTATNGYTF
>TRBJ2-7|TRBV7-3
CASSPGQGAVEQYF
>TRBJ1-2|TRBV6-5
CASSPPQRGLYGYTF
>TRBJ2-3|TRBV10-3
CAISESSGGHTDTQYF
>TRBJ1-2|TRBV27
CASSPTQGRGSGYTF
>TRBJ2-3|TRBV2
CASSFTGADTQYF
>TRBJ2-3|TRBV20-1
CSVQRPSTDTQYF
>TRBJ1-6|TRBV5-6
CASSFSAGYNSPLHF
>TRBJ2-5|TRBV9
CASGGQGETQYF
>TRBJ2-1|TRBV12-5
CASGSKDRRSYNEQFF
>TRBJ1-2|TRBV20-1
CSSNSGGTYGYTF
>TRBJ2-2|TRBV18
CASSPSTGRTGELFF
>TRBJ2-1|TRBV5-6
CASSLGTNEQFF
>TRBJ1-6|TRBV3-1
CASGRGPLTLHF
>TRBJ2-1|TRBV24-1
CATSDNAGGIPNEQFF
>TRBJ2-5|TRBV29-1
CSVVITGGYQETQYF
>TRBJ2-1|TRBV12-3/TRBV12-4
CASRGWGGAFHEQFF
>TRBJ1-1|TRBV12-3/TRBV12-4
CASRIGQLMNTEAFF
>TRBJ2-7|TRBV4-3
CASSPTLARAVEQYF
>TRBJ1-6|TRBV7-9
CASSDGNKPYNSPLHF
>TRBJ2-5|TRBV9
CASSQGREETQYF
>TRBJ1-6|TRBV23-1
CASSRRRDRGNSPLHF
>TRBJ2-3|TRBV20-1
CSARTADGTYTQYF
>TRBJ1-5|TRBV20-1
CSARRGRNQPQHF
>TRBJ1-1|TRBV30
CAWNLENTEAFF
>TRBJ2-6|TRBV2
CARQGLAGANVLTF
>TRBJ2-3|TRBV7-8
CASSLGVGGSRDTQYF
>TRBJ2-2|TRBV12-3/TRBV12-4
CASSLSQGYTGELFF
>TRBJ2-1|TRBV7-7
CASSPSQGSYNEQFF